Listed here are 25 T cell receptor beta chains from one sample, sequenced in a study of cytomegalovirus exposure and HLA in healthy donors. Primers: 60 Vbeta forward and 13 Jbeta reverse. TCRdb's copy holds only in-frame clones and misses some; the assay was immunoSEQ multiplex PCR. The table lists around 69,000 clones, roughly two thirds of them singletons, with approximately 7.6% in the top ten. Sequences were obtained from PBMCs. These receptors were obtained from a man aged 35-49 years in good health and CMV-seropositive.

V is TRBV29-1 and J is TRBJ2-1; TRBD2 matches at 8 bases. Germline CDR1 reads SQVTM; CDR2 reads ANQGSEA. Trimming removed 3 bases from V and 7 bases from J; junction bases left unmatched: 5. The CDR3 consists of 13 residues. The CDR3 DNA sequence: TGCAGCGTTGAGGCCCAGCGGGAGAATGAGCAGTTCTTC. Its translation: CSVEAQRENEQFF.

This chain connects TRBV7-2 to TRBJ1-5; TRBD1 is a possible D gene (5 bases). Trimming removed 2 bases from V and 2 bases from J, with 10 bases in between. Germline lookup yields CDR1 SGHTA and CDR2 FQGNSA. The CDR3 length is 15 residues. CDR3 bases: TGTGCCAGCAGCTTATCCAGGGATGGCAATCAGCCCCAGCATTTT. It is translated as CASSLSRDGNQPQHF.

This clone was observed a handful of times. V is TRBV28 and J is TRBJ2-7; TRBD2 is a possible D gene (6 bases). CDR1 MDHEN and CDR2 SYDVKM come from the germline V gene. This CDR3 comprises 13 residues. With 6 bases removed from V and 5 bases from J, the gap between germline ends came to 14 bases. The CDR3, as DNA: TGTGCCAGCAGGACGGAGGGGTCCCACGAGCAGTACTTC. Translated, it gives CASRTEGSHEQYF. The complete variable domain, with remaining parts taken from reference TRBV28 and TRBJ2-7, reads DVKVTQSSRYLVKRTGEKVFLECVQDMDHENMFWYRQDPGLGLRLIYFSYDVKMKEKGDIPEGYSVSREKKERFSLILESASTNQTSMYLCASRTEGSHEQYFGPGTRLTVT.

V and J are TRBV6-6 and TRBJ1-5; D is possibly TRBD1 (5 bases). Germline V lookup: CDR1 MNHNY, CDR2 SVGAGI (reference sequence). The CDR3 loop spans 13 amino acids. The V end lost 5 bases, the J end lost 1 base, and 6 bases lay between the germline ends. CDR3 sequence reads: CASSRQSNQPQHF. In nucleotides, the CDR3 is TGTGCCAGCAGTAGACAGAGCAATCAGCCCCAGCATTTT.

This chain links TRBV9 with TRBJ1-2; weak D call: TRBD1 (5 bases). V was clipped by 0 bases and J by 8 bases, with 8 bases between them. The CDR3 spans 12 residues. Germline V CDR1 and CDR2: SGDLS, YYNGEE. CDR3 amino acids: CASSVGQSGYTF. DNA for the CDR3: TGTGCCAGCAGCGTAGGACAGTCGGGCTACACCTTC.

In this sample, this clone turned up once. The chain employs TRBV28 and TRBJ1-2; no definite D call. V lost 6 bases and J lost 7, with 18 bases in between. The CDR3 covers 14 residues. Germline-derived CDR1 and CDR2 are MDHEN and SYDVKM. The CDR3 coding sequence is TGTGCCAGCAGCGTGGTTGGGCAGGCAGCTGGCTACACCTTC. Its translation: CASSVVGQAAGYTF.

This clone was counted between two and nine times. The chain joins TRBV27 to TRBJ2-7, with 11 bases that match TRBD1. Looked up from germline, CDR1 is MNHEY and CDR2 is SMNVEV (reference sequence). This CDR3 spans 14 amino acids. V dropped 5 bases and J dropped 4; count of bases not matched to a gene: 4. The CDR3 spells CASSDGTGGYEQYF. Here the CDR3 DNA reads TGTGCCAGCAGTGATGGGACAGGGGGTTACGAGCAGTACTTC.

CDR3 sequence: CASSLETRYNEQFF. The DNA for the CDR3 is TGCGCCAGCAGCTTGGAAACGCGCTACAATGAGCAGTTCTTC. V and J are TRBV5-1 and TRBJ2-1; D not resolved. The CDR3 sequence is 14 residues long. The germline V and J ends were trimmed by 0 bases and 3 bases, with 7 bases remaining between them. Germline V gives CDR1 SGHRS, CDR2 YFSETQ.

The chain recombines TRBV18 with TRBJ1-1; D is unclear. Looked up from germline, CDR1 is KGHSH and CDR2 is LQKENI. This CDR3 has 13 amino acids. Trimming took 0 bases from V and 7 from J, leaving 9 bases between them. This CDR3 is CASSPPSSYEAFF. The CDR3 DNA is TGTGCCAGCTCACCACCATCGTCCTATGAAGCTTTCTTT.

CDR3 DNA: TGTGCCAGCAGCCCGGGACAGAGTGGGCAGCCCCAGCATTTT. Its protein product is CASSPGQSGQPQHF. The chain carries TRBV9 and TRBJ1-5; 7 bases fit TRBD1. CDR3 size: 14 residues. The germline V gene encodes CDR1 SGDLS and CDR2 YYNGEE. The trim removed 4 bases at V and 7 bases at J, leaving 8 bases unmatched. Variable domain in full (rest from reference TRBV9 and TRBJ1-5): DSGVTQTPKHLITATGQRVTLRCSPRSGDLSVYWYQQSLDQGLQFLIQYYNGEERAKGNILERFSAQQFPDLHSELNLSSLELGDSALYFCASSPGQSGQPQHFGDGTRLSIL.

This sequence joins TRBV5-1 and TRBJ1-3, with no clear D. Trimming shortened V by 1 base and J by 4 bases, and 6 bases separated the two germline ends. CDR3 size: 13 residues. Germline CDR1 SGHRS, CDR2 YFSETQ. CDR3 protein: CASSLSQGNTIYF. CDR3 sequence (DNA): TGCGCCAGCAGCTTGTCTCAGGGAAACACCATATATTTT.

The chain recombines TRBV10-3 with TRBJ1-5; 11 bases line up with TRBD1. The CDR3 covers 15 residues. Germline V gene data show CDR1 as ENHRY and CDR2 as SYGVKD. J gave up 5 bases and V 6 bases, and 6 bases lay outside the gene matches. CDR3 bases: TGTGCCATCAGCGAGGGACAGGGGGATGATCAGCCCCAGCATTTT. This codes for CAISEGQGDDQPQHF.

The chain recombines TRBV5-5 with TRBJ2-7, with a tentative D call TRBD1 (5 bases). The CDR3 runs to 13 residues. V was trimmed by 4 bases and J by 2 bases, leaving 10 bases between them. Germline V lookup: CDR1 SGHKS, CDR2 YYEKEE (reference sequence). CDR3 DNA sequence: TGTGCCAGCAGCACTGGACACACCTACGAGCAGTACTTC. It codes for CASSTGHTYEQYF.

The chain recombines TRBV5-8 with TRBJ1-4; unclear D gene. Trimming stripped 0 bases from V and 3 bases from J, with 6 bases between. The CDR3 totals 14 residues. Germline lookup yields CDR1 SGHTS and CDR2 YDEGEE. This chain's CDR3 is CASSLDSANEKLFF. The CDR3 DNA reads as TGTGCCAGCAGCTTGGATAGTGCTAATGAAAAACTGTTTTTT.

This sequence joins TRBV27 and TRBJ2-7; 14 bases map to TRBD2. CDR3 length: 18 amino acids. After removal of 6 bases from V and 0 bases from J, the junction contained 10 bases not matched to a gene. Germline V lookup: CDR1 MNHEY, CDR2 SMNVEV (reference sequence). CDR3 loop: CASSAGTSGSPNSYEQYF. The CDR3 DNA reads as TGTGCCAGCAGCGCCGGGACTAGCGGGAGTCCGAACTCCTACGAGCAGTACTTC.

In its sample, this clone was seen a few times. The genes are TRBV4-3 and TRBJ1-2; D call uncertain. Germline-derived CDR1 and CDR2 are LGHNA and YSLEER. V dropped 3 bases and J dropped 3 bases, with 14 bases sitting between them. The CDR3 has 15 residues. The CDR3 DNA reads as TGCGCCAGCAGCCAGGAGCCAGAACCCTACTATGGCTACACCTTC. This sequence encodes CASSQEPEPYYGYTF.

This rearrangement joins TRBV15 to TRBJ2-3; perhaps TRBD1 as D (6 bases). The CDR3 covers 16 residues. V shed 3 bases and J shed 4 bases, with 17 bases lying between them. The germline CDR1 and CDR2 sequences are LNHNV and YYDKDF (reference sequence). This CDR3 is CATSRGTGQWSDTQYF. The DNA for the CDR3 is TGTGCCACCAGCAGGGGAACGGGACAATGGTCAGATACGCAGTATTTT. Full variable domain (remainder filled in from reference TRBV15 and TRBJ2-3): DAMVIQNPRYQVTQFGKPVTLSCSQTLNHNVMYWYQQKSSQAPKLLFHYYDKDFNNEADTPDNFQSRRPNTSFCFLDIRSPGLGDTAMYLCATSRGTGQWSDTQYFGPGTRLTVL.

The chain joins TRBV30 to TRBJ1-1; 7 bases map to TRBD1. V gave up 3 bases and J gave up 0 bases; unmatched junction bases: 1. CDR3 size: 13 residues. Per germline, CDR1 GTSNPN and CDR2 SVGIG (reference sequence). CDR3 nucleotide sequence: TGTGCCTGGAGGGGACAGATGAACACTGAAGCTTTCTTT. It yields the protein CAWRGQMNTEAFF.

The rearrangement uses TRBV7-2 and TRBJ2-7, with unresolved D. The CDR3 runs 15 residues. Germline V CDR1 and CDR2: SGHTA, FQGNSA. V dropped 1 base and J dropped 1 base, with 11 bases sitting between them. DNA for the CDR3: TGTGCCAGCAGCTTAGGGCAAATCAATTCCTACGAGCAGTACTTC. Amino acid sequence: CASSLGQINSYEQYF.

The rearrangement links TRBV5-1 to TRBJ1-2, with TRBD1 matching over 7 bases. The CDR3 consists of 15 residues. The germline gives CDR1 SGHRS, CDR2 YFSETQ. The V and J ends lost 0 bases and 0 bases, in that order; junction bases with no gene match: 2. The CDR3 loop is CASSLGDSTNYGYTF. CDR3 DNA: TGCGCCAGCAGCTTGGGGGACAGCACTAACTATGGCTACACCTTC. Together with reference TRBV5-1 and TRBJ1-2, the CDR3 gives the full variable domain: KAGVTQTPRYLIKTRGQQVTLSCSPISGHRSVSWYQQTPGQGLQFLFEYFSETQRNKGNFPGRFSGRQFSNSRSEMNVSTLELGDSALYLCASSLGDSTNYGYTFGSGTRLTVV.

V is TRBV28 and J is TRBJ1-1; D not resolved. This CDR3 is built from 13 residues. Germline CDR1 is MDHEN and CDR2 is SYDVKM. Trimming took off 5 bases at V and 6 bases at J, with 13 bases between the two ends. CDR3 sequence (DNA): TGTGCCAGCAGTCCCCCTCGTATAGCTGAAGCTTTCTTT. Translating it yields CASSPPRIAEAFF.

This clone was observed at least ten times. The rearrangement uses TRBV5-1 and TRBJ2-7, with TRBD1 matching 10 bases. The V and J ends lost 0 bases and 4 bases, in that order; junction bases with no gene match: 1. From germline, CDR1 is SGHRS and CDR2 YFSETQ. The CDR3 has 14 amino acids. CDR3 in amino acids: CASSLGDRGYEQYF. CDR3 DNA: TGCGCCAGCAGCTTGGGGGACAGGGGTTACGAGCAGTACTTC.

CDR3 protein: CASSGGGLLAVPQYEQYF. As DNA, the CDR3 is TGTGCCAGCAGCGGCGGTGGTCTCCTAGCGGTTCCCCAATACGAGCAGTACTTC. The rearrangement links TRBV9 to TRBJ2-7, with 7 bases aligning to TRBD2. The CDR3 is 18 amino acids. V was clipped by 3 bases and J by 4 bases; unmatched bases: 19. CDR1 and CDR2 (germline): SGDLS, YYNGEE.

J is TRBJ1-6 and V is TRBV18; 8 bases map to TRBD1. The J segment lost 10 bases and the V segment lost 4 bases, leaving 6 bases of the junction unmatched. This CDR3 contains 14 residues. Germline CDR1 reads KGHSH; CDR2 reads LQKENI. The CDR3 coding sequence is TGTGCCAGCTCACGAGGCAGGGGGCTATCACCCCTCCACTTT. Translated: CASSRGRGLSPLHF.

This clone was counted a few times. V usage is TRBV7-6 and J usage is TRBJ2-3; 13 bases are shared with TRBD2. Germline CDR1 and CDR2: SGHVS and FNYEAQ. This CDR3 has 16 amino acids. Trimming removed 1 base from V and 5 bases from J; junction bases left unmatched: 3. As DNA, the CDR3 is TGTGCCAGCAGCTTAGGGACTAGCGGGGGCATAGATACGCAGTATTTT. This sequence encodes CASSLGTSGGIDTQYF.